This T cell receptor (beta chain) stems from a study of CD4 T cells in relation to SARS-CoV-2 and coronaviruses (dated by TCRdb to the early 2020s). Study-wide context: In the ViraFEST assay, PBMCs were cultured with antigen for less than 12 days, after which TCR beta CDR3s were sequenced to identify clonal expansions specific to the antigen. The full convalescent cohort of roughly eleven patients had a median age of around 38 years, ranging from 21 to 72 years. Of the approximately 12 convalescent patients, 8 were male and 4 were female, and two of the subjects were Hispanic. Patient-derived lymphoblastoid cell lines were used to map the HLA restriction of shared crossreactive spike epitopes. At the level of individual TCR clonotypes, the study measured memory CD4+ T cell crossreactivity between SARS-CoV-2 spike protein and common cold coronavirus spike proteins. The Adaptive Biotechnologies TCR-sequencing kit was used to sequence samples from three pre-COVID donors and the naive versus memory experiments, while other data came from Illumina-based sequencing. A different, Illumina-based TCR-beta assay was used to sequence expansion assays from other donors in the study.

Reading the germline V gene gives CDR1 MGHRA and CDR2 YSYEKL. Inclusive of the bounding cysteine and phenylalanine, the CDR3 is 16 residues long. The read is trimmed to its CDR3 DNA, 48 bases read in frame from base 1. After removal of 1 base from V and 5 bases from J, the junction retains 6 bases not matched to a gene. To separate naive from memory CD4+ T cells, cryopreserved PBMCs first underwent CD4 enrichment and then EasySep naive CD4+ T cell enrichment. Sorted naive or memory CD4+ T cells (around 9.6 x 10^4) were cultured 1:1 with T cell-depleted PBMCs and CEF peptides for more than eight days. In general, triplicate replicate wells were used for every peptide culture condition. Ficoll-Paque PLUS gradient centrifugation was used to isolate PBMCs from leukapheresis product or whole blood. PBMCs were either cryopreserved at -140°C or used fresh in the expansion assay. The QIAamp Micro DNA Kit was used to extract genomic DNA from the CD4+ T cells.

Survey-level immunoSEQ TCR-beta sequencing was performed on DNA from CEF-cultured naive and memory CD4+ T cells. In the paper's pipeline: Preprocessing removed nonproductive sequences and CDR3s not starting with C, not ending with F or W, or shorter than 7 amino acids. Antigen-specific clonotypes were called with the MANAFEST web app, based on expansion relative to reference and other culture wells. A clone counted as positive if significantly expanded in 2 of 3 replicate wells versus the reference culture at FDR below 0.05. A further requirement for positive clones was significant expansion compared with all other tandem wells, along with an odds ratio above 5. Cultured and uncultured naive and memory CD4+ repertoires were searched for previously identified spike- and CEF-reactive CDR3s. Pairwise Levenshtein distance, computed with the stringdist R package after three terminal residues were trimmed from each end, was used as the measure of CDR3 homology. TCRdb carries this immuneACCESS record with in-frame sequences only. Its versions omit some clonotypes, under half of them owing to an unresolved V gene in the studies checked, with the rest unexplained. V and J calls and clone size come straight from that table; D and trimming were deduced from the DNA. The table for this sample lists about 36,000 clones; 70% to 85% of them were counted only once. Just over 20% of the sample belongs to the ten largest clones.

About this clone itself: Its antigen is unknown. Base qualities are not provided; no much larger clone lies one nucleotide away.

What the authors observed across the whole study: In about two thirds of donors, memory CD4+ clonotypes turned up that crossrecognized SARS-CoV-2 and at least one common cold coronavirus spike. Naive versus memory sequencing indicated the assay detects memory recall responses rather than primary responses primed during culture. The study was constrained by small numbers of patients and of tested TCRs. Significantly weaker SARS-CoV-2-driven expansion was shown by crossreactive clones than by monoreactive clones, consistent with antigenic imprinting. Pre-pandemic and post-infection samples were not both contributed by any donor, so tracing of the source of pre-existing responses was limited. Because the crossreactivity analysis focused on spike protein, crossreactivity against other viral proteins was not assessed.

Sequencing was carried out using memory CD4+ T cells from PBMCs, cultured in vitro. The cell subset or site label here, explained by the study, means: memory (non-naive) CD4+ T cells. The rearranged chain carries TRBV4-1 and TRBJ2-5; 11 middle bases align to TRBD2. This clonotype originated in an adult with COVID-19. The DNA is TGCGCCAGCAGCCAAGTTAGCGGGAGGGGTAGGGAGACCCAGTACTTC. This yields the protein CASSQVSGRGRETQYF.